These 11 T cell receptor beta chains were all obtained from the same sample, sequenced in a study of tumor and adjacent non-tumor tissue in lung cancer. A modified ARM-PCR protocol with three rounds of nested PCR amplified TCRbeta. TCRdb used MiXCR to reprocess the multiplex PCR reads, holding one entry per CDR3 protein. The table records 100,000 to 150,000 distinct CDR3 sequences, around three fifths of them present only once. The template was RNA from unsorted bulk tissue. Sequencing was performed on lung tumor tissue. Receptors originate from a man aged 25-45 years with non-small cell lung cancer.

This clonotype was counted once. The CDR3 does not close with the conserved phenylalanine or tryptophan, likely indicating a read error. The V call is TRBV6-6, the J call TRBJ2-5, with D unresolved. This CDR3 is 11 amino acids long. CDR1 is MNHNY and CDR2 is SVGAGI in the germline V gene (reference sequence). For the CDR3, the DNA is TGTGTCAGCAGTTACGATAAGACCCAGTACCTC. It translates to CVSSYDKTQYL.

Many counts were recorded for this clonotype. J is TRBJ2-5 and V is TRBV4-2; 7 bases agree with TRBD1. The V gene end was trimmed by 3 bases and the J gene end by 5 bases; junction bases not matched to a gene: 9. Germline V CDR1 and CDR2: LGHNA, YNFKEQ. This CDR3 is built from 15 residues. DNA for the CDR3: TGTGCCAGCAGCCACTCGACAGGGAAAATGGAGACCCAGTACTTC. It codes for CASSHSTGKMETQYF.

This clonotype was recorded a few times. The chain employs TRBV11-2 and TRBJ2-7; D is unresolved. The V gene's germline CDR1 is SGHAT and CDR2 FQNNGV. This CDR3 contains 11 residues. The germline V and J ends were trimmed by 7 bases and 7 bases, with 11 bases remaining between them. CDR3 amino acids: CASNPRTEQYF. The DNA of the CDR3 is TGTGCCAGCAATCCTCGAACAGAGCAGTACTTC.

This clonotype was counted only a few times. A much larger clone differs by one base, so this may be a read error. The rearrangement joins TRBV29-1 to TRBJ1-2; no reliable D call. Trimming left V 4 bases short and J 2 bases short, with 8 bases between. This CDR3 is built from 12 residues. Germline V gene sequence: CDR1 SQVTM, CDR2 ANQGSEA. The CDR3 is CSVAIENYGYTF. CDR3 nucleotide sequence: TGCAGCGTTGCCATTGAAAACTATGGCTACACCTTC.

V is TRBV5-6 and J is TRBJ1-5; D may be TRBD1 (6 bases). The CDR3 contains 15 residues. Germline loops: CDR1 SGHDT, CDR2 YYEEEE. Trimming removed 0 bases from V and 5 bases from J, with 12 bases in between. CDR3 protein: CASSLVGRGDQPQHF. The CDR3 bases are TGTGCCAGCAGCTTGGTAGGCAGGGGCGATCAGCCCCAGCATTTT.

This clonotype was detected ten times or more. The chain couples TRBV20-1 to TRBJ2-3, with 9 bases identical to TRBD2. J lost 4 bases, V lost 6 bases, and 11 bases had no gene match. This CDR3 contains 15 residues. Looked up from germline, CDR1 is DFQATT and CDR2 is SNEGSKA (reference sequence). Here the CDR3 DNA reads TGCAGTGCCCCCCGCATAGCGGGAGTAGCAGATACGCAGTATTTT. Protein sequence: CSAPRIAGVADTQYF.

This clonotype was seen once. Just one base apart from a much larger clone, this may be a read error. This rearrangement joins TRBV20-1 to TRBJ1-1, with D perhaps TRBD1 (5 bases). Germline CDR1 and CDR2: DFQATT and SNEGSKA (reference sequence). The CDR3 loop spans 15 amino acids. The CDR3 here is CSPREEFGGRTEAFF. The CDR3 DNA follows: TGCAGTCCTAGAGAGGAGTTCGGGGGAAGGACTGAAGCTTTCTTT.

The count of this clonotype is one. At one end the junction does not follow the germline gene, possibly because of a read error. The chain is built from TRBV6-2 or TRBV6-3 and TRBJ2-5; perhaps D is TRBD1 or TRBD2 (5 bases each). The CDR3 runs 16 residues. The germline V gene has CDR1 MNHEY and CDR2 SVGEGT. In DNA form, the CDR3 reads TGTGTCAGCAGCCCCCATACGGGGACCACCCAAGAGACCCAGCACTTC. Protein product: CVSSPHTGTTQETQHF.

The chain couples TRBV5-1 to TRBJ2-1, with TRBD2 as a possible D gene (6 bases). CDR1 SGHRS and CDR2 YFSETQ come from the germline V gene. The CDR3 sequence is 18 residues long. With 6 bases removed from V and 0 bases from J, the gap between germline ends came to 22 bases. CDR3 nucleotides: TGCGCCAGCAACTTAGTTGTAATTGCGGGGACCTCCTACAATGAGCAGTTCTTC. It is translated as CASNLVVIAGTSYNEQFF.

Note on this clonotype: A read error may produce the germline difference seen at one junction end. V is TRBV5-5 and J is TRBJ2-1; a possible D gene is TRBD2 (6 bases). Germline values: CDR1 SGHKS, CDR2 YYEKEE (reference sequence). CDR3 length: 16 residues. Here the CDR3 reads CASSLVGGAVFNEQFF. The CDR3 nucleotides read TGTGCCAGTAGCTTGGTGGGCGGGGCGGTGTTCAATGAGCAGTTCTTC.

Ten or more counts support this clonotype. The rearrangement links TRBV20-1 to TRBJ1-5; the match to TRBD1 covers 7 bases. Germline assignment: CDR1 DFQATT and CDR2 SNEGSKA (reference sequence). The CDR3 consists of 13 residues. The trim removed 5 bases at V and 5 bases at J, leaving 6 bases unmatched. The CDR3 DNA follows: TGCAGTGCTTCCGACAGGGACCATCAGCCCCAGCATTTT. Translation gives CSASDRDHQPQHF.